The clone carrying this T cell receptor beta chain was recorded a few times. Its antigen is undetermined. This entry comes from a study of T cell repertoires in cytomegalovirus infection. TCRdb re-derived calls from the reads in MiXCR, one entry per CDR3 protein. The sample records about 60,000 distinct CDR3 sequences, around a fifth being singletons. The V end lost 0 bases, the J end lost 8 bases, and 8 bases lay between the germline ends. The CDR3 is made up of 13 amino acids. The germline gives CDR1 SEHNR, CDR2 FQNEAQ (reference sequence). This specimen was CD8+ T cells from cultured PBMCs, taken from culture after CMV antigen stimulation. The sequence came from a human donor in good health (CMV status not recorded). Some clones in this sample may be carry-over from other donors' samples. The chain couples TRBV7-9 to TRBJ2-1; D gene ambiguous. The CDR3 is CASSLAAVDEQFF. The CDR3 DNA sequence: TGTGCCAGCAGCTTAGCAGCAGTCGATGAGCAGTTCTTC.